The clone carrying this TCR beta chain was seen a few times. Its antigen is not known. These data belong to a study of beta chain features in type 1 diabetes. Study-wide results and limits: Among patients with Type 1 diabetes, TCRB CDR3s were moderately but significantly shorter in every one of the four CD4+ subsets.

cDNA synthesis used the whole RNA isolate, giving expressed TCRB sequences. About 3.5 million reads per sample on average were obtained from naive, central memory and regulatory T cell samples. Sequencing used immunoSEQ multiplex PCR; TCRdb keeps in-frame clones, though not all of them. The table includes more than 200,000 clones, around 16% detected once. Sample: naive CD4+ T cells from blood. This receptor was identified in a young man with type 1 diabetes.

CDR3 nucleotides: TGCAGCGTTGCCCGGCGACTTTCACCCGAGCAGTACTTC. Translated, it gives CSVARRLSPEQYF. The chain couples TRBV29-1 to TRBJ2-7; no definite D call. Germline V CDR1 and CDR2: SQVTM, ANQGSEA. The CDR3 contains 13 residues. Between the trimmed V and J ends, which lost 4 bases and 6 bases, there was a span of 16 bases.